The sample holds many counts of the clone carrying this T cell receptor (beta chain). The sample comes from a study of T cells in Graves' hyperthyroidism and ophthalmopathy. RNA transcripts served as the template for amplifying TCR beta CDR3 regions. First-round RT-PCR with HTBI primers amplified the TCR CDR3 region. TCRdb re-analysed the multiplex PCR reads in MiXCR, keeping a single row per CDR3 protein. The sample holds some 700,000 distinct CDR3 sequences; roughly a sixth are singletons and the top ten take around 15%. Per the germline V gene, CDR1 is LGHDT and CDR2 is YNNKEL (reference sequence). V lost 5 bases, J lost 7 bases, and 17 bases lay in between. This CDR3 spans 14 amino acids. Hyperthyroidism had been newly diagnosed in patients aged 18 to 65, and its duration was under 2 months.

The sequenced sample consisted of blood. The chain couples TRBV3-1 to TRBJ2-5, with D perhaps TRBD2 (6 bases). This TCR was recovered from a man over 45 with Graves' hyperthyroidism. In DNA form, the CDR3 reads TGTGCCAGCAGCTCAGGGATCCAGGGAGGGACCCAGTACTTC. Translating gives CASSSGIQGGTQYF.